This is a list of T cell receptor beta chains from one sample in a study of T-cell memory formation after mild COVID-19. MiXCR, run by TCRdb on the 5' RACE reads, gives a single entry per CDR3 protein. The sample lists approximately 340,000 distinct CDR3 sequences, over 10% occurring once. Specimen: PBMCs or a T cell subset sorted from them (not recorded which). Source of these receptors: a man aged 18 to 29 who had mild COVID-19 (a few samples of this study predate the infection). Cell type and time point are not known. The CDR3 runs from the conserved cysteine through the conserved F or W. Each record gives: D gene, V gene, J gene, clone size, CDR3 DNA, CDR3 protein. The D gene is left open where the match is weak. Rows may omit the clone size; those that give it use once, few, many or a size class.

d_call: NA; v_call: TRBV12-3/TRBV12-4; j_call: TRBJ1-2; clone_size: few; cdr3_nt: TGTGCCAGCAGCCCCAGACCGACTAACTATGGCTACACCTTC; cdr3_aa: CASSPRPTNYGYTF
d_call: NA; v_call: TRBV2; j_call: TRBJ2-7; clone_size: NA; cdr3_nt: TGTGCCAGCAGTATTCAGTGGGAGCAGTACTTC; cdr3_aa: CASSIQWEQYF
d_call: TRBD1; v_call: TRBV18; j_call: TRBJ2-3; clone_size: many; cdr3_nt: TGTGCCAGCAGCCCACAGGGGGATACGCAGTATTTT; cdr3_aa: CASSPQGDTQYF
d_call: NA; v_call: TRBV20-1; j_call: TRBJ2-7; clone_size: NA; cdr3_nt: TGCAGTGCGCTAGGGCAGATAGCCTACGAGCAGTACTTC; cdr3_aa: CSALGQIAYEQYF
d_call: TRBD2; v_call: TRBV29-1; j_call: TRBJ2-1; clone_size: NA; cdr3_nt: TGCAGCGTCAAACGCCTAGCGGGCGACAATGAGCAGTTCTTC; cdr3_aa: CSVKRLAGDNEQFF
d_call: NA; v_call: TRBV10-3; j_call: TRBJ1-2; clone_size: few; cdr3_nt: TGTGCCATCAGCCCCGACCTAGGCGGCTACACCTTC; cdr3_aa: CAISPDLGGYTF
d_call: TRBD2; v_call: TRBV15; j_call: TRBJ2-5; clone_size: NA; cdr3_nt: TGTGCCACCAGCAGAGTCGGGGGGTGGGAGACCCAGTACTTC; cdr3_aa: CATSRVGGWETQYF
d_call: TRBD1; v_call: TRBV7-6; j_call: TRBJ1-4; clone_size: few; cdr3_nt: TGTGCCAGCAGCTTAGTACAGGGGGCCTGGGAAAAACTGTTTTTT; cdr3_aa: CASSLVQGAWEKLFF
d_call: TRBD1; v_call: TRBV5-1; j_call: TRBJ2-7; clone_size: few; cdr3_nt: TGCGCCAGCAGCTTGTTGGGACAGGGGACCTCGGTCGAGCAGTACTTC; cdr3_aa: CASSLLGQGTSVEQYF
d_call: NA; v_call: TRBV11-2; j_call: TRBJ2-5; clone_size: few; cdr3_nt: TGTGCCAGCAGCTTCTTCCAGACCCAGTACTTC; cdr3_aa: CASSFFQTQYF
d_call: NA; v_call: TRBV10-2; j_call: TRBJ1-1; clone_size: NA; cdr3_nt: TGCGCCAGCAGTGAGACTCTCGGACGGAGGAACACTGAAGCTTTCTTT; cdr3_aa: CASSETLGRRNTEAFF
d_call: NA; v_call: TRBV18; j_call: TRBJ2-3; clone_size: few; cdr3_nt: TGTGCCAGCTCACGCGAAACAGATACGCAGTATTTT; cdr3_aa: CASSRETDTQYF
d_call: NA; v_call: TRBV24-1; j_call: TRBJ1-1; clone_size: NA; cdr3_nt: TGTGCCACGAAAGAGAGGGGTGAAGCTTTCTTT; cdr3_aa: CATKERGEAFF
d_call: NA; v_call: TRBV4-2; j_call: TRBJ1-2; clone_size: NA; cdr3_nt: TGTGCCAGCAGCATTGGTAGACGACACTATGGCTACACCTTC; cdr3_aa: CASSIGRRHYGYTF
d_call: TRBD1; v_call: TRBV10-3; j_call: TRBJ2-2; clone_size: NA; cdr3_nt: TGTGCCATCAGTTCCGGGACAGGGGCCGGGGAGCTGTTTTTT; cdr3_aa: CAISSGTGAGELFF
d_call: NA; v_call: TRBV5-1; j_call: TRBJ1-1; clone_size: NA; cdr3_nt: TGCGCCAGCAGATCGGACGGTACGAACACTGAAGCTTTCTTT; cdr3_aa: CASRSDGTNTEAFF
d_call: NA; v_call: TRBV6-5; j_call: TRBJ2-1; clone_size: NA; cdr3_nt: TGTGCCAGCATTAACCCGACTCATGGGGATGAGCAGTTCTTC; cdr3_aa: CASINPTHGDEQFF
d_call: NA; v_call: TRBV7-9; j_call: TRBJ1-5; clone_size: NA; cdr3_nt: TGTGCCAGCAGCCCCTGGGGTGAAGGCAATCAGCCCCAGCATTTT; cdr3_aa: CASSPWGEGNQPQHF
d_call: NA; v_call: TRBV5-1; j_call: TRBJ1-6; clone_size: few; cdr3_nt: TGCGCCAGCAGCTTCACACCGGACTATAATTCACCCCTCCACTTT; cdr3_aa: CASSFTPDYNSPLHF
d_call: TRBD1; v_call: TRBV2; j_call: TRBJ2-7; clone_size: few; cdr3_nt: TGTGCCAGCAGGGGGGACAGGGTAACTCGGAAAGCCTACGAGCAGTACTTC; cdr3_aa: CASRGDRVTRKAYEQYF
d_call: NA; v_call: TRBV7-8; j_call: TRBJ2-5; clone_size: few; cdr3_nt: TGTGCCAGCAGCTTAAGACGGGGGCCTGCGGGGGAGACCCAGTACTTC; cdr3_aa: CASSLRRGPAGETQYF
d_call: NA; v_call: TRBV14; j_call: TRBJ2-1; clone_size: many; cdr3_nt: TGTGCCAGCAGCCAAGTCGACACACTATCCTACAATGAGCAGTTCTTC; cdr3_aa: CASSQVDTLSYNEQFF
d_call: NA; v_call: TRBV7-2; j_call: TRBJ1-2; clone_size: few; cdr3_nt: TGTGCCGGCACAGGGATGGGTCTTTACTATGGCTACACCTTC; cdr3_aa: CAGTGMGLYYGYTF
d_call: NA; v_call: TRBV20-1; j_call: TRBJ1-5; clone_size: NA; cdr3_nt: TGCAGTGCCCGGAGGACAGACAATCAGCCCCAGCATTTT; cdr3_aa: CSARRTDNQPQHF
d_call: TRBD2; v_call: TRBV29-1; j_call: TRBJ2-5; clone_size: NA; cdr3_nt: TGCAGCGTTGAAGATGATGAGGGACTAGCGACACAAGAGACCCAGTACTTC; cdr3_aa: CSVEDDEGLATQETQYF
d_call: NA; v_call: TRBV2; j_call: TRBJ2-6; clone_size: NA; cdr3_nt: TGTGCCAGCACTAGGGCCCCTGGGGCCAACGTCCTGACTTTC; cdr3_aa: CASTRAPGANVLTF
d_call: NA; v_call: TRBV12-3/TRBV12-4; j_call: TRBJ2-3; clone_size: NA; cdr3_nt: TGTGCCAGCAGTCAACAGCGTTTGGGAGATACGCAGTATTTT; cdr3_aa: CASSQQRLGDTQYF
d_call: NA; v_call: TRBV7-9; j_call: TRBJ1-2; clone_size: NA; cdr3_nt: TGTGCCAGCAGCTCCGGGCTGGGGCTCAATGGCTACACCTTC; cdr3_aa: CASSSGLGLNGYTF
d_call: TRBD2; v_call: TRBV12-3/TRBV12-4; j_call: TRBJ2-3; clone_size: many; cdr3_nt: TGTGCCAGCAGTTCCCTCGGAGCGGGGGGCACAGATACGCAGTATTTT; cdr3_aa: CASSSLGAGGTDTQYF
d_call: NA; v_call: TRBV7-2; j_call: TRBJ2-1; clone_size: many; cdr3_nt: TGTGCCAGCAGCTTCGGCGGGAAAAATTACAATGAGCAGTTCTTC; cdr3_aa: CASSFGGKNYNEQFF
d_call: NA; v_call: TRBV14; j_call: TRBJ2-3; clone_size: few; cdr3_nt: TGTGCCAGCAGCCCAGGGTGGAGCACAGATACGCAGTATTTT; cdr3_aa: CASSPGWSTDTQYF
d_call: NA; v_call: TRBV10-3; j_call: TRBJ2-2; clone_size: few; cdr3_nt: TGTGCCGCCTGGGGGGGCTCCAGGGCCGGGGAGCTGTTTTTT; cdr3_aa: CAAWGGSRAGELFF
d_call: TRBD1; v_call: TRBV7-9; j_call: TRBJ2-2; clone_size: many; cdr3_nt: TGTGCCAGCAGCTCCGGGACAGCGAACACCGGGGAGCTGTTTTTT; cdr3_aa: CASSSGTANTGELFF
d_call: NA; v_call: TRBV6-2/TRBV6-3; j_call: TRBJ1-5; clone_size: NA; cdr3_nt: TGTGCCAGCAGTTACACTAACCGGGTTCAGCCCCAGCATTTT; cdr3_aa: CASSYTNRVQPQHF
d_call: NA; v_call: TRBV5-1; j_call: TRBJ2-1; clone_size: NA; cdr3_nt: TGCGCCAGCAGCTTGGGACTAGTTGGCAATGAGCAGTTCTTC; cdr3_aa: CASSLGLVGNEQFF
d_call: NA; v_call: TRBV29-1; j_call: TRBJ1-2; clone_size: few; cdr3_nt: TGCAGCGTTGTGGCGCAGGAAACAAACTATGGCTACACCTTC; cdr3_aa: CSVVAQETNYGYTF
d_call: NA; v_call: TRBV7-3; j_call: TRBJ1-1; clone_size: few; cdr3_nt: TGTGCCAGCAGCTTGAATCCTCAGAACACTGAAGCTTTCTTT; cdr3_aa: CASSLNPQNTEAFF
d_call: TRBD1; v_call: TRBV3-1; j_call: TRBJ1-2; clone_size: few; cdr3_nt: TGTGCCAGCAGCCGGGACAGGGCTAACTATGGCTACACCTTC; cdr3_aa: CASSRDRANYGYTF
d_call: NA; v_call: TRBV29-1; j_call: TRBJ2-5; clone_size: few; cdr3_nt: TGCAGCGTTGAACCGACAGAGTTACAAGAGACCCAGTACTTC; cdr3_aa: CSVEPTELQETQYF
d_call: NA; v_call: TRBV3-1; j_call: TRBJ1-1; clone_size: NA; cdr3_nt: TGTGCCAGCAGCCACAGGGGTAGCACTGAAGCTTTCTTT; cdr3_aa: CASSHRGSTEAFF
d_call: NA; v_call: TRBV12-3/TRBV12-4; j_call: TRBJ1-6; clone_size: NA; cdr3_nt: TGTGCCAGCACCCGTAGTGCGGGTTTTACACCCCTCCACTTT; cdr3_aa: CASTRSAGFTPLHF